This record covers a single T cell receptor (beta chain). Its antigen is unknown. These data come from a study of shared clonotypes between healthy human individuals. Study-level background: The plates for each donor numbered three CD4 naive, three CD4 memory, two CD8 naive and one CD8 memory.

V was pared by 0 bases and J by 3 bases, with 12 bases between. CDR1 SGHDN and CDR2 FVKESK come from the germline V gene. This CDR3 is 16 amino acids long. Findings and limits, study-wide: Across subsets, estimated richness was generally greater for naive than for memory populations.

Sequenced by immunoSEQ multiplex PCR; TCRdb stores in-frame clones only, minus some. Of around 700,000 clones listed, 60% to 80% were seen once; the top ten hold approximately 1.8%. A CD45RA+ naive subset and a CD45RA-negative memory subset were split from CD4+ cells. This receptor was taken from a woman in her thirties in good health. The V call is TRBV14, the J call TRBJ2-1, with D perhaps matching TRBD1 (7 bases). The sequenced sample was memory CD4+ T cells sorted from blood. Subset indicated: CD45RA-negative fraction. CDR3: CASSQDFRGVYNEQFF. CDR3 coding DNA: TGTGCCAGCAGCCAAGACTTCAGGGGGGTCTACAATGAGCAGTTCTTC.